The 24 T cell receptor beta chains given below trace back to one sample, sequenced in a study of T cells after posttransplantation cyclophosphamide (dated by TCRdb to the mid-2010s). Receptors were amplified or captured by the immunoSEQ multiplex PCR assay. The table comes from immuneACCESS by way of TCRdb, which keeps in-frame sequences with V and J called. Part of the clones is missing from these tables; in studies checked, under half for an unresolved V gene and the rest for unknown reasons. This sample was tabulated with about 40,000 clones, among which there are no singletons. About 4.2% of the sample is in the top ten clones. Material for sequencing was PBMCs. The receptors were sampled from a woman aged 50 to 65 in good health and a related stem cell transplant donor.

Only a few counts were recorded for this clone. This chain connects TRBV7-9 to TRBJ1-3; perhaps TRBD1 as D (5 bases). Germline-derived CDR1 and CDR2 are SEHNR and FQNEAQ (reference sequence). The CDR3 has 15 residues. The V gene lost 1 base and the J gene lost 0 bases, with 7 bases spanning the gap. As DNA, the CDR3 is TGTGCCAGCAGCTTAGGCGGGACCTCTGGAAACACCATATATTTT. Translated, it gives CASSLGGTSGNTIYF.

This clone was counted many times. This chain joins TRBV7-8 and TRBJ2-7; D not certain. The V end lost 1 base, the J end lost 7 bases, and 11 bases lay between the germline ends. The CDR3 is 13 residues long. The V gene's germline CDR1 is SGHVS and CDR2 FQNEAQ. This chain's CDR3 is CASSLVPVQEQYF. The CDR3 DNA is TGTGCCAGCAGCTTAGTCCCTGTACAGGAGCAGTACTTC.

The sample holds many counts of this clone. This chain uses TRBV15 with TRBJ2-7; the D gene is possibly TRBD2 (5 bases). V shed 5 bases and J shed 0 bases, with 11 bases lying between them. Looked up from germline, CDR1 is LNHNV and CDR2 is YYDKDF (reference sequence). This CDR3 comprises 14 residues. The chain's CDR3 is CATSPRGDSYEQYF. CDR3 DNA sequence: TGTGCCACCAGCCCCCGGGGAGACTCCTACGAGCAGTACTTC.

This clone came up many times. The CDR3 DNA reads as TGTGCCAGCAGTGAAGGGCAGGGTTGGACTGAAGCTTTCTTT. It yields the protein CASSEGQGWTEAFF. The rearrangement joins TRBV2 to TRBJ1-1; D may be TRBD1 (5 bases). Per germline, CDR1 SNHLY and CDR2 FYNNEI. The CDR3 covers 14 residues. V was clipped by 1 base and J by 5 bases, with 11 bases between them.

This clone was picked up many times. The chain couples TRBV27 to TRBJ2-7, with 10 nucleotides matching TRBD1. The CDR3 is 15 residues long. Germline CDR1 and CDR2: MNHEY and SMNVEV (reference sequence). J lost 2 bases, V lost 5 bases, and 6 bases had no gene match. CDR3 sequence reads: CASSTGTGATYEQYF. The CDR3 nucleotides are TGTGCCAGCAGTACGGGGACAGGGGCCACCTACGAGCAGTACTTC.

This clone has ten or more counts. The chain has TRBV5-1 and TRBJ2-1; the D is unclear. Trimming shortened V by 1 base and J by 0 bases, and 8 bases separated the two germline ends. The CDR3 loop spans 15 amino acids. In germline, CDR1 is SGHRS, CDR2 YFSETQ. The CDR3 DNA follows: TGCGCCAGCAGCTTGAGTACAGTCTCCTACAATGAGCAGTTCTTC. This sequence encodes CASSLSTVSYNEQFF.

This clone was counted ten times or more. The V gene is TRBV28, the J gene TRBJ2-2; D might be TRBD2 (5 bases). CDR3 length equals 15 residues. Germline CDR1 reads MDHEN; CDR2 reads SYDVKM. V lost 5 bases to trimming and J lost 4 bases, with 14 bases between them. The CDR3 is CASSHSGIGTGELFF. The CDR3 DNA follows: TGTGCCAGCAGTCACTCCGGGATTGGCACCGGGGAGCTGTTTTTT.

This clone came up many times. The chain couples TRBV10-3 to TRBJ1-1; a weak D match, TRBD1 (5 bases). The length of the CDR3 is 16 residues. Germline V lookup: CDR1 ENHRY, CDR2 SYGVKD. Trimming shortened V by 0 bases and J by 0 bases, and 11 bases separated the two germline ends. The chain's CDR3 is CAISESTETMNTEAFF. The CDR3 bases are TGTGCCATCAGTGAGTCGACAGAGACCATGAACACTGAAGCTTTCTTT.

This clone turned up a few times. The chain employs TRBV27 and TRBJ1-1, with D tentatively TRBD1 (6 bases). The CDR3 is 14 residues long. Germline-derived CDR1 and CDR2 are MNHEY and SMNVEV (reference sequence). V shed 5 bases and J shed 1 base, with 11 bases lying between them. The CDR3 coding sequence is TGTGCCAGCAGTATTACAGGGACGAACACTGAAGCTTTCTTT. Its protein is CASSITGTNTEAFF.

This clone appeared many times. The chain combines TRBV7-2 with TRBJ2-2, with 7 bases that match TRBD1. This CDR3 is 16 amino acids long. CDR1 and CDR2 from the germline V gene are SGHTA and FQGNSA. The V gene end was trimmed by 5 bases and the J gene end by 5 bases; junction bases not matched to a gene: 11. In DNA, the CDR3 is TGTGCCAGCAGCCTAAGGACAGGTGTACCGACCGGGGAGCTGTTTTTT. Amino acids: CASSLRTGVPTGELFF.

This clone was picked up many times. The chain couples TRBV28 to TRBJ1-5; TRBD1 matches at 8 bases. V dropped 4 bases and J dropped 1; count of bases not matched to a gene: 9. The CDR3 is made up of 17 amino acids. Germline CDR1 reads MDHEN; CDR2 reads SYDVKM. The CDR3 reads CASSSLTGGISNQPQHF. In nucleotides, the CDR3 is TGTGCCAGCAGTTCCCTAACAGGGGGAATCAGCAATCAGCCCCAGCATTTT.

The table lists this clone with many counts. The rearrangement uses TRBV28 and TRBJ1-6; perhaps TRBD1 as D (5 bases). This CDR3 spans 16 amino acids. V was pared by 2 bases and J by 1 base, with 9 bases between. Germline V gene sequence: CDR1 MDHEN, CDR2 SYDVKM. The CDR3 sequence is CASSLPGGSYNSPLHF. CDR3 DNA: TGTGCCAGCAGTTTACCCGGGGGGTCCTATAATTCACCCCTCCACTTT. The variable domain in full, completed from reference TRBV28 and TRBJ1-6, reads DVKVTQSSRYLVKRTGEKVFLECVQDMDHENMFWYRQDPGLGLRLIYFSYDVKMKEKGDIPEGYSVSREKKERFSLILESASTNQTSMYLCASSLPGGSYNSPLHFGNGTRLTVT.

This clone was recorded many times. The V call is TRBV19, the J call TRBJ2-2; possibly TRBD1 for D (5 bases). Per the germline V gene, CDR1 is LNHDA and CDR2 is SQIVND (reference sequence). The CDR3 contains 13 residues. The CDR3 nucleotides are TGTGCTGGCAGGGAAGCGAACACCGGGGAGCTGTTTTTT. Its translation: CAGREANTGELFF.

This clone was picked up many times. J is TRBJ2-7 and V is TRBV28; D is undetermined. This CDR3 has 14 amino acids. Trimming removed 1 base from V and 4 bases from J, with 11 bases in between. Germline V gene lookup returns CDR1 MDHEN and CDR2 SYDVKM. This CDR3 reads CASSLLAPVYEQYF. As DNA, the CDR3 is TGTGCCAGCAGTTTATTGGCCCCCGTTTACGAGCAGTACTTC.

This clone was recorded many times. The rearrangement joins TRBV18 to TRBJ2-7; 9 bases are a match to TRBD1. From germline, CDR1 is KGHSH and CDR2 LQKENI. The CDR3 has 17 residues. The V and J ends lost 3 bases and 5 bases, in that order; junction bases with no gene match: 14. This chain's CDR3 is CASSPNSLGQGRNEQYF. The DNA of the CDR3 is TGTGCCAGCTCACCCAACTCTTTAGGACAGGGGAGGAACGAGCAGTACTTC.

Many counts were recorded for this clone. This chain connects TRBV5-1 to TRBJ2-5; a possible D gene is TRBD1 (6 bases). V lost 0 bases to trimming and J lost 5 bases, with 11 bases between them. This CDR3 contains 14 residues. Germline V CDR1 and CDR2: SGHRS, YFSETQ. CDR3 sequence (DNA): TGCGCCAGCAGCTTGGTCCAGGGGTTGGAGACCCAGTACTTC. Its translation: CASSLVQGLETQYF.

This clone showed up many times. The germline gene is not matched at one end of the junction; a read error may be the cause. The chain combines TRBV6-1 with TRBJ1-1; D remains ambiguous. CDR1 MNHNS and CDR2 SASEGT come from the germline V gene. This CDR3 has 14 residues. DNA of the CDR3: TGTGCCAGCAAGGAACGGGGTTTGAATACTGAAGCTTTCTTT. Translated, it gives CASKERGLNTEAFF.

This clone has at least ten counts. The gene calls are TRBV7-9 and TRBJ2-1, with D perhaps TRBD1 (5 bases). Germline lookup yields CDR1 SEHNR and CDR2 FQNEAQ (reference sequence). This CDR3 spans 15 amino acids. The V end lost 3 bases, the J end lost 7 bases, and 16 bases lay between the germline ends. This chain's CDR3 is CASSFETDENNEQFF. The CDR3 DNA follows: TGTGCCAGCAGCTTTGAGACAGACGAGAATAATGAGCAGTTCTTC.

In its sample, this clone was seen many times. V usage is TRBV2 and J usage is TRBJ1-1; 7 nucleotides line up with TRBD1. This CDR3 is built from 16 residues. CDR1 is SNHLY and CDR2 is FYNNEI in the germline V gene. J lost 2 bases, V lost 3 bases, and 9 bases had no gene match. The CDR3 bases are TGTGCCAGCAGTGACCCGACAGGGTTCGGCAACACTGAAGCTTTCTTT. Its translation: CASSDPTGFGNTEAFF.

Many counts were recorded for this clone. The V call is TRBV27, the J call TRBJ1-1; 10 positions match TRBD1. CDR3 length: 14 residues. V dropped 5 bases and J dropped 4; count of bases not matched to a gene: 4. CDR1 is MNHEY, CDR2 SMNVEV, per germline (reference sequence). The CDR3 loop is CASSRTGGSTEAFF. CDR3 nucleotides: TGTGCCAGCAGTCGGACAGGGGGGAGCACTGAAGCTTTCTTT.

At least ten counts were recorded for this clone. The chain recombines TRBV19 with TRBJ2-2; D is possibly TRBD2 (5 bases). The CDR3 loop spans 14 amino acids. Germline values: CDR1 LNHDA, CDR2 SQIVND (reference sequence). The germline V and J ends were trimmed by 2 bases and 6 bases, with 10 bases remaining between them. The CDR3 nucleotides read TGTGCCAGTAGTATATATGGGGAGCCCGGGGAGCTGTTTTTT. The encoded protein is CASSIYGEPGELFF. Looking up the rest from reference TRBV19 and TRBJ2-2 gives the full variable domain: DGGITQSPKYLFRKEGQNVTLSCEQNLNHDAMYWYRQDPGQGLRLIYYSQIVNDFQKGDIAEGYSVSREKKESFPLTVTSAQKNPTAFYLCASSIYGEPGELFFGEGSRLTVL.

Many counts were recorded for this clone. The genes are TRBV28 and TRBJ2-7; 10 bases agree with TRBD1. The length of the CDR3 is 16 residues. Germline CDR1 reads MDHEN; CDR2 reads SYDVKM. J gave up 2 bases and V 4 bases, and 8 bases lay outside the gene matches. Here the CDR3 DNA reads TGTGCCAGCAGTTCCCTGGGACAGGGGACAACCTACGAGCAGTACTTC. Its translation is CASSSLGQGTTYEQYF.

This clone was counted at least ten times. The chain combines TRBV9 with TRBJ2-2; the match to TRBD1 covers 8 bases. Germline CDR1 is SGDLS and CDR2 is YYNGEE. CDR3 size: 19 residues. Unmatched junction bases numbered 14, after V lost 0 bases and J lost 4 bases. In DNA form, the CDR3 reads TGTGCCAGCAGCGTAGGGCAGGGGGCCGGGTACGAACGCACCGGGGAGCTGTTTTTT. Translation: CASSVGQGAGYERTGELFF.

This clone was picked up many times. The chain has TRBV28 and TRBJ2-4; TRBD1 is a possible D gene (7 bases). This CDR3 has 15 amino acids. V gave up 2 bases and J gave up 8 bases, with 16 bases separating them. Germline V gives CDR1 MDHEN, CDR2 SYDVKM. The DNA of the CDR3 is TGTGCCAGCAGTTTAGGGGGGACAGTTGGGGACATTCAGTACTTC. Its protein is CASSLGGTVGDIQYF.